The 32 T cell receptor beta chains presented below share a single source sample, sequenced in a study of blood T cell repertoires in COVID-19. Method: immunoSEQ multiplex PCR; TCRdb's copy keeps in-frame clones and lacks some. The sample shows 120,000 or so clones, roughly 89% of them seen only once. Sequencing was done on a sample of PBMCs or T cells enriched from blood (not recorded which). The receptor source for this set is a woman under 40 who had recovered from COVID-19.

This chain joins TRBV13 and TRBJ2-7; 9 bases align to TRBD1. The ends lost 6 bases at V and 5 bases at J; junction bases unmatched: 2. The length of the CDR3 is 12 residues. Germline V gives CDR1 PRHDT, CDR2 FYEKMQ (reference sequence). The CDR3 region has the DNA TGTGCCAGCAGTACAGGGGGCCACGAGCAGTACTTC. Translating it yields CASSTGGHEQYF.

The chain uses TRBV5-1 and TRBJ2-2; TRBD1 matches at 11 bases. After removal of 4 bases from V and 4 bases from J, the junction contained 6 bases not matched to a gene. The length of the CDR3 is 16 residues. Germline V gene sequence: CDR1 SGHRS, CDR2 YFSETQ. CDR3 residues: CASSPRDRGITGELFF. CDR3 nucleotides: TGCGCCAGCAGCCCCCGGGACAGGGGGATCACCGGGGAGCTGTTTTTT.

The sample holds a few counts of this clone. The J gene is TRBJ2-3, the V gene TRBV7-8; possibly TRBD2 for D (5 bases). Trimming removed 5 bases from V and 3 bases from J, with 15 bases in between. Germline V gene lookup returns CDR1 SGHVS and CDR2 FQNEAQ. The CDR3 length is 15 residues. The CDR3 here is CASSQTRDDTDTQYF. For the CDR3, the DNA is TGTGCCAGCAGCCAAACTAGAGACGATACAGATACGCAGTATTTT. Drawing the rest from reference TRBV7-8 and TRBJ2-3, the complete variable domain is GAGVSQSPRYKVAKRGQDVALRCDPISGHVSLFWYQQALGQGPEFLTYFQNEAQLDKSGLPSDRFFAERPEGSVSTLKIQRTQQEDSAVYLCASSQTRDDTDTQYFGPGTRLTVL.

CDR3 residues: CASSLWQGIGKAFF. Written as DNA, the CDR3 is TGTGCCAGCAGTTTATGGCAGGGAATAGGGAAAGCTTTCTTT. The chain is built from TRBV27 and TRBJ1-1; possibly TRBD1 for D (5 bases). CDR3 length equals 14 residues. Germline V gene data show CDR1 as MNHEY and CDR2 as SMNVEV (reference sequence). Deletions cut 1 base from V and 9 bases from J, with 15 bases between.

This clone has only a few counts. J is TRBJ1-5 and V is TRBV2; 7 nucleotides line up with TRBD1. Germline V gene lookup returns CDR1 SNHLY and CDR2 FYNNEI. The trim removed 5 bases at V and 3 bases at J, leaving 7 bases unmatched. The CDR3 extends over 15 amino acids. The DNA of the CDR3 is TGTGCCAGCAGTAGGGACAGTCCCTCCAATCAGCCCCAGCATTTT. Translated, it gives CASSRDSPSNQPQHF.

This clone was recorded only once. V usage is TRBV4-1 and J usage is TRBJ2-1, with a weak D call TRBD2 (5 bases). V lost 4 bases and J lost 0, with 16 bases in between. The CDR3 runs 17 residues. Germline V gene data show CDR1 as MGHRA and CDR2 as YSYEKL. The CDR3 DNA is TGCGCCAGCAGCCGAGGACCGCGGGCAAGCTCCTACAATGAGCAGTTCTTC. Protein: CASSRGPRASSYNEQFF.

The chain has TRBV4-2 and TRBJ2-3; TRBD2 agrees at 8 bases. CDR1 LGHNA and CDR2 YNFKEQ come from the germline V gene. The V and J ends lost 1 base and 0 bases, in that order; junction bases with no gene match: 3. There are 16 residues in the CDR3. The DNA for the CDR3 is TGTGCCAGCAGCCAAGTCGGACTAGCTAGCACAGATACGCAGTATTTT. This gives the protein CASSQVGLASTDTQYF.

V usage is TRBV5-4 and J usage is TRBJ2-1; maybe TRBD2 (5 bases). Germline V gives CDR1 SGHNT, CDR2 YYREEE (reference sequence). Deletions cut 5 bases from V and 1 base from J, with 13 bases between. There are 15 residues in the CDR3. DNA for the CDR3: TGTGCCAGCAGTCCTGGGGTAGCGTCCTACAATGAGCAGTTCTTC. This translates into CASSPGVASYNEQFF.

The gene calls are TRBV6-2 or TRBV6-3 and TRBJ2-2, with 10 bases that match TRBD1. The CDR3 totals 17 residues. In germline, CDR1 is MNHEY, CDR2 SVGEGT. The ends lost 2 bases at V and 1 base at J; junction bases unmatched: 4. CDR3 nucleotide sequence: TGTGCCAGCAGTTACCCGGGACAGGGGAAGAACACCGGGGAGCTGTTTTTT. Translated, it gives CASSYPGQGKNTGELFF.

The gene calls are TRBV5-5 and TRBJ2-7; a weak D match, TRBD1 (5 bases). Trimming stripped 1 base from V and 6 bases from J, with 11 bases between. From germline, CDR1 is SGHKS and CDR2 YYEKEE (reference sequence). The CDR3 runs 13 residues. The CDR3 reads CASSLYLRAEQYF. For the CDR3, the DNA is TGTGCCAGCAGCTTGTATCTCAGGGCCGAGCAGTACTTC.

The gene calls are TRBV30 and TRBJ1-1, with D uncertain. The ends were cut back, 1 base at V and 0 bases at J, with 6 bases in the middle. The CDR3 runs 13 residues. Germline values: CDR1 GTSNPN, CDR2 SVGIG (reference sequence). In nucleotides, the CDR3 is TGTGCCTGGAGTGCGGTCGTGAACACTGAAGCTTTCTTT. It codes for CAWSAVVNTEAFF. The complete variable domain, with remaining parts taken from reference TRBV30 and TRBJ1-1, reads SQTIHQWPATLVQPVGSPLSLECTVEGTSNPNLYWYRQAAGRGLQLLFYSVGIGQISSEVPQNLSASRPQDRQFILSSKKLLLSDSGFYLCAWSAVVNTEAFFGQGTRLTVV.

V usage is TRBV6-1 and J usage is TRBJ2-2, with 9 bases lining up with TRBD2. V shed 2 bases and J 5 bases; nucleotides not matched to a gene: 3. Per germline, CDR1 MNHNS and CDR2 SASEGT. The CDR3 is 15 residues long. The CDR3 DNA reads TGTGCCAGCAGTGAACGCAGCGGGAGGACCGGGGAGCTGTTTTTT. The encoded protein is CASSERSGRTGELFF.

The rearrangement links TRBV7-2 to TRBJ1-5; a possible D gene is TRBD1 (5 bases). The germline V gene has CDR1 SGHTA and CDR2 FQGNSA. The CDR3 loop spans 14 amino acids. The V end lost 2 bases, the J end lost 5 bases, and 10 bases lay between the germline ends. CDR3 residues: CASSLPGGDQPQHF. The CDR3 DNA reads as TGTGCCAGCAGCTTACCCGGGGGAGATCAGCCCCAGCATTTT.

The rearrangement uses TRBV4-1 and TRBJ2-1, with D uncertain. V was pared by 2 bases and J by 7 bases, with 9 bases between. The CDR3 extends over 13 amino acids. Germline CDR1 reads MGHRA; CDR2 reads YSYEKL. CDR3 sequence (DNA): TGCGCCAGCAGCCAACTCCCCCCGAATGAGCAGTTCTTC. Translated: CASSQLPPNEQFF.

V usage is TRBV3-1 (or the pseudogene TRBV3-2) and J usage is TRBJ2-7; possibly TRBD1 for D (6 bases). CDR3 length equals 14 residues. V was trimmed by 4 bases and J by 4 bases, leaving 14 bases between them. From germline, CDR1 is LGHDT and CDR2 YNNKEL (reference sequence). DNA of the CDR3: TGTGCCAGCAGCCCGGGGACATTCGAATACGAGCAGTACTTC. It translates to CASSPGTFEYEQYF.

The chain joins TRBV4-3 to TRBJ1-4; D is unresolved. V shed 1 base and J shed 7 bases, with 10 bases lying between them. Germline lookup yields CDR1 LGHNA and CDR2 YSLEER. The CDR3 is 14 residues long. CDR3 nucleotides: TGCGCCAGCAGCCAAGCCTCCGTCGGTGAAAAACTGTTTTTT. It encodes CASSQASVGEKLFF.

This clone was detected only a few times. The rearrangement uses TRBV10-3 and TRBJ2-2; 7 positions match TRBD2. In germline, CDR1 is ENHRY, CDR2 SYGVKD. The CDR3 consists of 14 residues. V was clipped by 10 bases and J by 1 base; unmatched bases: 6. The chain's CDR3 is CATTERENTGELFF. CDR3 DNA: TGTGCCACCACGGAGCGGGAGAACACCGGGGAGCTGTTTTTT.

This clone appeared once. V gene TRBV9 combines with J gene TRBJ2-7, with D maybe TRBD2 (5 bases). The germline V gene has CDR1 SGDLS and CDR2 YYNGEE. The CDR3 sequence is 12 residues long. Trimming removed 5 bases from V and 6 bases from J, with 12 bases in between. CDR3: CASRDREGEQYF. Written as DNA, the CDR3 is TGTGCCAGCAGGGACCGGGAAGGCGAGCAGTACTTC.

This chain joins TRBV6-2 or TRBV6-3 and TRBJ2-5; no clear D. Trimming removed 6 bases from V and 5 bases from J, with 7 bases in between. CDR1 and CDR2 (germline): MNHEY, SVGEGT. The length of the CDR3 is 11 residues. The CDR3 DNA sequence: TGTGCCAGCAGCACCGGGGAGACCCAGTACTTC. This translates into CASSTGETQYF.

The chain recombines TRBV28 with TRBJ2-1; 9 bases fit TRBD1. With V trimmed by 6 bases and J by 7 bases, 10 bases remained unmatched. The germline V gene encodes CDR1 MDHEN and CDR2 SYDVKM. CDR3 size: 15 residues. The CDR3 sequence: CASSSTGTGKNEQFF. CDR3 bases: TGTGCCAGCAGCTCTACCGGGACAGGGAAGAATGAGCAGTTCTTC.

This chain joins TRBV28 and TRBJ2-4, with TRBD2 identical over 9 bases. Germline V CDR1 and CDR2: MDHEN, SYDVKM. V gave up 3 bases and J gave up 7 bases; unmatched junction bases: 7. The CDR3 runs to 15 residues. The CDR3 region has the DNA TGTGCCAGCAGTTTTGGCGGGAGGGCCCGTAACATTCAGTACTTC. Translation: CASSFGGRARNIQYF. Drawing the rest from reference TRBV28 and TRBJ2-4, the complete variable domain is DVKVTQSSRYLVKRTGEKVFLECVQDMDHENMFWYRQDPGLGLRLIYFSYDVKMKEKGDIPEGYSVSREKKERFSLILESASTNQTSMYLCASSFGGRARNIQYFGAGTRLSVL.

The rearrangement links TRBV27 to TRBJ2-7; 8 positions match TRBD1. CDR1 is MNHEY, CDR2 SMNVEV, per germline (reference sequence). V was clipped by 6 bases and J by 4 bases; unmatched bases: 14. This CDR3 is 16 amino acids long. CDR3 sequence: CASRPWATGASYEQYF. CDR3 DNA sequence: TGTGCCAGCAGACCCTGGGCGACAGGGGCATCGTACGAGCAGTACTTC.

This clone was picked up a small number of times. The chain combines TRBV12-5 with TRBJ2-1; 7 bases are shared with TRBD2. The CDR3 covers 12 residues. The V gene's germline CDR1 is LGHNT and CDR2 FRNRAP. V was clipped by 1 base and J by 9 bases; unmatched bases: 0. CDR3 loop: CASGLAGGEQFF. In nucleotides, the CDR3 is TGTGCTAGTGGTTTGGCGGGAGGTGAGCAGTTCTTC. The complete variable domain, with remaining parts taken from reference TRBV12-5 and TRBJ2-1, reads DARVTQTPRHKVTEMGQEVTMRCQPILGHNTVFWYRQTMMQGLELLAYFRNRAPLDDSGMPKDRFSAEMPDATLATLKIQPSEPRDSAVYFCASGLAGGEQFFGPGTRLTVL.

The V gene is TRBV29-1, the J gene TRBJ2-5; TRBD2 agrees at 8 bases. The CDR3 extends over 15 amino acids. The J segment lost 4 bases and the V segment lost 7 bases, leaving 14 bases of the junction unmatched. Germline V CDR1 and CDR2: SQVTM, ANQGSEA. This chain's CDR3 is CSGRRASGQSETQYF. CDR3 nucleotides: TGCAGCGGGAGGCGGGCTAGCGGGCAGTCAGAGACCCAGTACTTC.

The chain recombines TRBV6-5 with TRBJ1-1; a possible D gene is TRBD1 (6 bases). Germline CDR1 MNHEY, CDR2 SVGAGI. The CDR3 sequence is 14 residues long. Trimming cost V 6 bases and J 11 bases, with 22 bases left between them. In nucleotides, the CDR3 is TGTGCCAGCAGATTAACCGGGACACCTACGGAGGCTTTCTTT. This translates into CASRLTGTPTEAFF.

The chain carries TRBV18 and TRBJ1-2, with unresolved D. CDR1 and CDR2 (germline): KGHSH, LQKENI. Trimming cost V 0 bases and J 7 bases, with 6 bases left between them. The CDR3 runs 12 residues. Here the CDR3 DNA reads TGTGCCAGCTCACCACCCGAGGGTGGCTACACCTTC. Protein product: CASSPPEGGYTF. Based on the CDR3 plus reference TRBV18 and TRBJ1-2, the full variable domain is NAGVMQNPRHLVRRRGQEARLRCSPMKGHSHVYWYRQLPEEGLKFMVYLQKENIIDESGMPKERFSAEFPKEGPSILRIQQVVRGDSAAYFCASSPPEGGYTFGSGTRLTVV.

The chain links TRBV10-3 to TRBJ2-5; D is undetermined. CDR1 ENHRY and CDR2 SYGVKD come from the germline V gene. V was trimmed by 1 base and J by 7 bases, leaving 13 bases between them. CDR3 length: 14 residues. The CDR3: CAISEYSRRWTQYF. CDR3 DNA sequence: TGTGCCATCAGTGAGTACTCCCGCCGATGGACCCAGTACTTC.

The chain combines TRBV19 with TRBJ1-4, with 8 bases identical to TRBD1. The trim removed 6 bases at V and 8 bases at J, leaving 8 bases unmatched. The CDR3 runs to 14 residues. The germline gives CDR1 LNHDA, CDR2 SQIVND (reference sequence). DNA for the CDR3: TGTGCCAGTAGCCTACAGGGGGGGTACGAAAAACTGTTTTTT. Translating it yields CASSLQGGYEKLFF.

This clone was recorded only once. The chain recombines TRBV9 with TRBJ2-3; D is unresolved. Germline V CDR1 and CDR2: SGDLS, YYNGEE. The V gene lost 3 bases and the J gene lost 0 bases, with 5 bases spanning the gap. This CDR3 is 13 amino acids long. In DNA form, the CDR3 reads TGTGCCAGCAGCGAATCTAGCACAGATACGCAGTATTTT. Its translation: CASSESSTDTQYF.

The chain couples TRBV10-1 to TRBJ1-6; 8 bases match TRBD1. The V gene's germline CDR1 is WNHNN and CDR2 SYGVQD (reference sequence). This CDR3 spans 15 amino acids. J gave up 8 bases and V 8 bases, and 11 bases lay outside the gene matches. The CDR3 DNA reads TGCGCCAGCCCCCTCCGGGACAGGCGCTATTCACCCCTCCACTTT. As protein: CASPLRDRRYSPLHF.

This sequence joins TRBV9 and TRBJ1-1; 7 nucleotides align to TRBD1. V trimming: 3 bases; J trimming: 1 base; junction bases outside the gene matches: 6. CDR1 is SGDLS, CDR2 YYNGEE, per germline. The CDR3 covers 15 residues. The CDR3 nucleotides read TGTGCCAGCAGCGCCCTAGGGGGCACGAACACTGAAGCTTTCTTT. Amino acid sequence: CASSALGGTNTEAFF.

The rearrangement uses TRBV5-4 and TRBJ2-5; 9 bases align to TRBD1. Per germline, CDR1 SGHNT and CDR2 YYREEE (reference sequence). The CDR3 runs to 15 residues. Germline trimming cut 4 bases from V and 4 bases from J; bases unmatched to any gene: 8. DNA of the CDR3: TGTGCCAGCAGCCTATTTACAGGGGGCCGAGAGACCCAGTACTTC. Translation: CASSLFTGGRETQYF.